The 30 T cell receptor beta chains below were found in one sample sequenced in a study of PD-L1 blockade in urothelial cancer (dated by TCRdb to 2016 to 2017). Library preparation was by the immunoSEQ multiplex PCR assay. In TCRdb, the immuneACCESS table is reduced to in-frame sequences with V and J assigned. These tables do not hold every clone; where another copy was compared, an unresolved V gene accounts for under half, and the others remain unexplained. The sample table contains under 95,000 clones; only one count was recorded for 84% of them. Clones ranked in the top ten supply about a tenth of the sample. The meaning of the sample's time point label: pretreatment peripheral blood. The source was PBMCs, collected around atezolizumab (anti-PD-L1) treatment. The receptor set was obtained from a woman in her 70s with urothelial cancer.

The chain links TRBV27 to TRBJ2-3, with a weak D call TRBD1 (5 bases). V lost 1 base to trimming and J lost 3 bases, with 11 bases between them. Germline CDR1 is MNHEY and CDR2 is SMNVEV (reference sequence). This CDR3 is 15 amino acids long. The chain's CDR3 is CASSLWQGPTDTQYF. The CDR3 DNA follows: TGTGCCAGCAGTTTATGGCAGGGCCCTACAGATACGCAGTATTTT.

This clone appeared a few times. J is TRBJ2-7 and V is TRBV5-1, with 8 bases lining up with TRBD1. Germline V gene lookup returns CDR1 SGHRS and CDR2 YFSETQ. Trimming removed 4 bases from V and 4 bases from J; junction bases left unmatched: 10. The CDR3 sequence is 15 residues long. The CDR3 coding sequence is TGCGCCAGCAGCCCCCGGACAGGGTTGGGATACGAGCAGTACTTC. Amino acids: CASSPRTGLGYEQYF.

The chain couples TRBV18 to TRBJ1-2; D is perhaps TRBD1 (6 bases). Trimming removed 2 bases from V and 8 bases from J, with 18 bases in between. CDR3 length equals 15 residues. The germline CDR1 and CDR2 sequences are KGHSH and LQKENI. DNA for the CDR3: TGTGCCAGCTCACCAGATGGACAGCGACGTGGGGGCTACACCTTC. Residues: CASSPDGQRRGGYTF.

The chain recombines TRBV19 with TRBJ2-1; 8 bases match TRBD1. Trimming removed 4 bases from V and 2 bases from J; junction bases left unmatched: 7. Germline loops: CDR1 LNHDA, CDR2 SQIVND (reference sequence). The CDR3 runs 16 residues. The CDR3 here is CASSTPGTGAYNEQFF. CDR3 DNA sequence: TGTGCCAGTAGTACCCCCGGGACAGGTGCCTACAATGAGCAGTTCTTC.

This CDR3 is CASSFPSARGAFF. As DNA, the CDR3 is TGTGCCAGCAGTTTCCCCTCCGCCAGAGGGGCTTTCTTT. J is TRBJ1-1 and V is TRBV28; D gene ambiguous. V was shortened by 3 bases and J by 11 bases, with 16 bases between the two germline ends. Germline values: CDR1 MDHEN, CDR2 SYDVKM. CDR3 length: 13 residues. Complete variable domain (other parts from reference TRBV28 and TRBJ1-1): DVKVTQSSRYLVKRTGEKVFLECVQDMDHENMFWYRQDPGLGLRLIYFSYDVKMKEKGDIPEGYSVSREKKERFSLILESASTNQTSMYLCASSFPSARGAFFGQGTRLTVV.

CDR3 amino acids: CASSLTILAGEETQYF. The CDR3 coding sequence is TGTGCCAGCAGCTTAACTATACTAGCGGGAGAAGAGACCCAGTACTTC. The rearrangement links TRBV7-9 to TRBJ2-5; TRBD2 aligns across 11 bases. With 2 bases clipped from V and 3 bases from J, the junction kept 5 bases outside the gene matches. Germline V CDR1 and CDR2: SEHNR, FQNEAQ (reference sequence). This CDR3 comprises 16 residues.

This clone was found once. The V and J genes are TRBV7-9 and TRBJ2-6, with TRBD1 matching 8 bases. Germline V gene lookup returns CDR1 SEHNR and CDR2 FQNEAQ (reference sequence). The CDR3 contains 18 residues. V was pared by 3 bases and J by 0 bases, with 7 bases of the junction left unmatched. In DNA, the CDR3 is TGTGCCAGCAGCTTGTCCGGGACAGGTCTCTCTGGGGCCAACGTCCTGACTTTC. Translating it yields CASSLSGTGLSGANVLTF. The full variable domain, in which reference TRBV7-9 and TRBJ2-6 provide the parts outside the CDR3, is DTGVSQNPRHKITKRGQNVTFRCDPISEHNRLYWYRQTLGQGPEFLTYFQNEAQLEKSRLLSDRFSAERPKGSFSTLEIQRTEQGDSAMYLCASSLSGTGLSGANVLTFGAGSRLTVL.

The V gene is TRBV5-1, the J gene TRBJ2-2, with D unresolved. The CDR3 runs 16 residues. Per the germline V gene, CDR1 is SGHRS and CDR2 is YFSETQ. Trimming pared 0 bases from V and 2 bases from J, leaving 11 bases between. The DNA of the CDR3 is TGCGCCAGCAGCTTGGCCGTGACACGCAACACCGGGGAGCTGTTTTTT. Its protein is CASSLAVTRNTGELFF.

The chain links TRBV5-4 to TRBJ1-2; D gene ambiguous. Germline CDR1 and CDR2: SGHNT and YYREEE (reference sequence). The ends were cut back, 0 bases at V and 0 bases at J, with 12 bases in the middle. The CDR3 has 16 amino acids. CDR3 sequence reads: CASSLVPLLTNYGYTF. DNA for the CDR3: TGTGCCAGCAGCTTGGTACCCCTCCTAACTAACTATGGCTACACCTTC.

This clone was observed a few times. V and J are TRBV4-1 and TRBJ2-7, with D possibly matching TRBD1 (6 bases). CDR3 length: 14 amino acids. Germline CDR1 and CDR2: MGHRA and YSYEKL. Trimming took off 5 bases at V and 9 bases at J, with 20 bases between the two ends. The CDR3 DNA sequence: TGCGCCAGCAGCGAAGGAGGAAGGGACATGGGGCAGTACTTC. Its translation: CASSEGGRDMGQYF.

This chain links TRBV5-1 with TRBJ1-2, with 7 bases identical to TRBD1. The CDR3 extends over 14 amino acids. CDR1 and CDR2 from the germline V gene are SGHRS and YFSETQ. V was clipped by 6 bases and J by 4 bases; unmatched bases: 9. In nucleotides, the CDR3 is TGCGCCAGCAACCCGACAGGGAATAGCTATGGCTACACCTTC. Amino acids: CASNPTGNSYGYTF.

The chain employs TRBV5-6 and TRBJ2-5, with D perhaps TRBD2 (6 bases). The V end lost 4 bases, the J end lost 0 bases, and 19 bases lay between the germline ends. CDR1 and CDR2 from the germline V gene are SGHDT and YYEEEE. The CDR3 runs 17 residues. The CDR3 reads CASSGSGPGTYQETQYF. CDR3 nucleotides: TGTGCCAGCAGCGGTAGCGGACCAGGGACGTACCAAGAGACCCAGTACTTC.

This clone was observed a single time. The chain recombines TRBV27 with TRBJ2-7; 10 nucleotides align to TRBD2. The junction had 8 bases not matched to a gene; V was cut back by 1 base and J by 2 bases. CDR1 and CDR2 from the germline V gene are MNHEY and SMNVEV (reference sequence). CDR3 size: 17 residues. The CDR3 region has the DNA TGTGCCAGCAGTTTATTCTCCGGGACTAGCGCGACCTACGAGCAGTACTTC. This codes for CASSLFSGTSATYEQYF.

The chain links TRBV5-1 to TRBJ2-5, with TRBD2 as a possible D gene (5 bases). The germline gives CDR1 SGHRS, CDR2 YFSETQ. There are 14 residues in the CDR3. V was pared by 0 bases and J by 4 bases, with 10 bases between. CDR3 DNA: TGCGCCAGCAGCTTGGGGACGGAGGTAGAGACCCAGTACTTC. Amino acids: CASSLGTEVETQYF.

The chain joins TRBV5-1 to TRBJ1-1, with D possibly matching TRBD1 (6 bases). V was shortened by 2 bases and J by 7 bases, with 24 bases between the two germline ends. CDR3 length: 17 amino acids. Germline CDR1 SGHRS, CDR2 YFSETQ. CDR3 DNA: TGCGCCAGCAGCTTAGCCCGGGACAACGCACCTTTGGATGAAGCTTTCTTT. Amino acid sequence: CASSLARDNAPLDEAFF. The complete variable domain, with remaining parts taken from reference TRBV5-1 and TRBJ1-1, reads KAGVTQTPRYLIKTRGQQVTLSCSPISGHRSVSWYQQTPGQGLQFLFEYFSETQRNKGNFPGRFSGRQFSNSRSEMNVSTLELGDSALYLCASSLARDNAPLDEAFFGQGTRLTVV.

The rearrangement joins TRBV7-9 to TRBJ2-7; TRBD1 matches at 8 bases. Germline trimming cut 5 bases from V and 3 bases from J; bases unmatched to any gene: 21. Germline-derived CDR1 and CDR2 are SEHNR and FQNEAQ (reference sequence). The CDR3 covers 19 residues. The CDR3 reads CASSHPAGQGSSSSYEQYF. CDR3 coding DNA: TGTGCCAGCAGCCACCCCGCTGGACAGGGTTCATCATCCAGCTACGAGCAGTACTTC.

The chain carries TRBV7-9 and TRBJ1-5, with D hard to call. This CDR3 has 16 amino acids. Trimming cost V 1 base and J 4 bases, with 14 bases left between them. Germline CDR1 reads SEHNR; CDR2 reads FQNEAQ (reference sequence). CDR3 in DNA: TGTGCCAGCAGCTTAGGTTCGGGGTGGGTTAATCAGCCCCAGCATTTT. Translation: CASSLGSGWVNQPQHF.

The V and J genes are TRBV28 and TRBJ2-5; 10 bases map to TRBD2. Germline CDR1 is MDHEN and CDR2 is SYDVKM. The CDR3 length is 16 residues. Trimming cost V 3 bases and J 5 bases; bases outside gene matches: 9. CDR3 sequence: CASSLILAGNRETQYF. The CDR3 DNA reads as TGTGCCAGCAGTTTGATACTAGCGGGGAATCGGGAGACCCAGTACTTC.

The chain is built from TRBV5-1 and TRBJ2-3; the D is unclear. CDR3 length: 15 residues. V was trimmed by 0 bases and J by 3 bases, leaving 11 bases between them. The germline CDR1 and CDR2 sequences are SGHRS and YFSETQ. CDR3 in amino acids: CASSLAGMVTDTQYF. CDR3 DNA sequence: TGCGCCAGCAGCTTGGCAGGTATGGTGACAGATACGCAGTATTTT.

The chain uses TRBV4-1 and TRBJ2-5; 7 bases are shared with TRBD2. With 2 bases clipped from V and 2 bases from J, the junction kept 8 bases outside the gene matches. The CDR3 loop spans 16 amino acids. Germline V gene data show CDR1 as MGHRA and CDR2 as YSYEKL. The CDR3 loop reads CASSQRRGEGQETQYF. The CDR3, as DNA: TGCGCCAGCAGCCAAAGGCGTGGGGAGGGGCAAGAGACCCAGTACTTC.

This clone was picked up a small number of times. The V and J genes are TRBV10-3 and TRBJ1-2, with D hard to call. CDR1 is ENHRY and CDR2 is SYGVKD in the germline V gene. The V gene lost 2 bases and the J gene lost 7 bases, with 11 bases spanning the gap. CDR3 length: 13 residues. CDR3 protein: CAISELVSGGYTF. As DNA, the CDR3 is TGTGCCATCAGTGAGCTTGTCTCGGGTGGCTACACCTTC.

The chain couples TRBV7-9 to TRBJ2-5, with a tentative D call TRBD1 (5 bases). This CDR3 contains 17 residues. CDR1 and CDR2 from the germline V gene are SEHNR and FQNEAQ (reference sequence). Trimming took off 1 base at V and 5 bases at J, with 20 bases between the two ends. The CDR3 nucleotides read TGTGCCAGCAGCTTAGTCCAGGGAATGTGGGCAAAGGAGACCCAGTACTTC. Residues: CASSLVQGMWAKETQYF.

The gene calls are TRBV5-1 and TRBJ1-1; weak D call: TRBD1 (6 bases). The germline V gene has CDR1 SGHRS and CDR2 YFSETQ. The CDR3 is made up of 15 amino acids. With 7 bases removed from V and 1 base from J, the gap between germline ends came to 17 bases. In nucleotides, the CDR3 is TGCGCCAGCCGGACCCGAGCAGGGGCGAACACTGAAGCTTTCTTT. This sequence encodes CASRTRAGANTEAFF.

The chain joins TRBV2 to TRBJ1-2; tentative D call: TRBD1 (5 bases). The CDR3 length is 14 residues. The V gene lost 4 bases and the J gene lost 5 bases, with 14 bases spanning the gap. Germline V gene sequence: CDR1 SNHLY, CDR2 FYNNEI. This chain's CDR3 is CASSASGTEYGYTF. The CDR3 nucleotides are TGTGCCAGCAGTGCATCCGGGACTGAATATGGCTACACCTTC.

The chain employs TRBV9 and TRBJ2-7; tentatively, D is TRBD2 (5 bases). The germline V gene encodes CDR1 SGDLS and CDR2 YYNGEE. V gave up 0 bases and J gave up 2 bases, with 9 bases separating them. The CDR3 has 14 residues. The CDR3 loop is CASSVDQTTYEQYF. CDR3 nucleotide sequence: TGTGCCAGCAGCGTAGATCAGACTACCTACGAGCAGTACTTC.

The V and J genes are TRBV7-3 and TRBJ2-3; a weak D match, TRBD2 (6 bases). There are 14 residues in the CDR3. V gave up 5 bases and J gave up 10 bases, with 19 bases separating them. CDR1 and CDR2 from the germline V gene are SGHTA and FQGTGA. The CDR3 protein is CASSPDPGEVAQYF. The CDR3 region has the DNA TGTGCCAGCAGCCCGGACCCGGGGGAAGTTGCGCAGTATTTT.

The chain recombines TRBV27 with TRBJ1-2, with D perhaps matching TRBD1 (5 bases). The CDR3 is made up of 14 amino acids. V was pared by 5 bases and J by 5 bases, with 15 bases between. The germline gives CDR1 MNHEY, CDR2 SMNVEV (reference sequence). CDR3 sequence: CASSPRAGLYGYTF. In DNA, the CDR3 is TGTGCCAGCAGTCCCCGGGCAGGGTTATATGGCTACACCTTC.

The J gene is TRBJ2-1, the V gene TRBV6-5; perhaps TRBD2 as D (6 bases). The V end lost 6 bases, the J end lost 5 bases, and 17 bases lay between the germline ends. CDR3 length: 15 amino acids. Germline CDR1 is MNHEY and CDR2 is SVGAGI. The chain's CDR3 is CASSPVGSGNNEQFF. In nucleotides, the CDR3 is TGTGCCAGCAGCCCGGTGGGTAGCGGAAACAATGAGCAGTTCTTC.

V usage is TRBV7-3 and J usage is TRBJ2-4, with D possibly matching TRBD2 (7 bases). This CDR3 spans 15 amino acids. Per germline, CDR1 SGHTA and CDR2 FQGTGA. V lost 0 bases and J 8 bases, leaving 14 bases between the germline ends. This CDR3 reads CASSLTGGARDIQYF. In DNA, the CDR3 is TGTGCCAGCAGCTTAACTGGGGGGGCCAGAGACATTCAGTACTTC.

The V and J genes are TRBV6-5 and TRBJ2-1; no reliable D call. Trimming cost V 4 bases and J 0 bases, with 10 bases left between them. CDR1 and CDR2 (germline): MNHEY, SVGAGI. This CDR3 is 15 amino acids long. CDR3 residues: CASSSAGGSYNEQFF. The CDR3 DNA is TGTGCCAGCAGTTCGGCTGGCGGCTCCTACAATGAGCAGTTCTTC.